The rows below give T cell receptor beta chains drawn from one sample of a study of human T cells and chemical hapten exposure. A single record per CDR3 protein comes from TCRdb applying MiXCR to the RACE reads. The repertoire holds roughly 38,000 distinct CDR3 sequences, 4% seen once, with over 25% in the top ten. Here the sequenced sample was whole blood, taken in connection with sensitization to the hapten diphenylcyclopropenone (DPC). Receptor source: a man in his fifties with alopecia areata. Some clones in this sample may be carry-over from other donors' samples. Each CDR3 is given with its conserved first and last residue. The D gene is left open where the match is weak. A row's size may be missing; if present it is once, few, many or a size class.

V: TRBV7-2; size: many; D: TRBD1; J: TRBJ2-3; DNA: TGTGCCAGCAGCCTTCCACGGACAGGGGACTACACAGATACGCAGTATTTT; CDR3: CASSLPRTGDYTDTQYF
V: TRBV29-1; size: many; D: NA; J: TRBJ2-7; DNA: TGCAGCGTGGGGCACACGTCCTACGAGCAGTACTTC; CDR3: CSVGHTSYEQYF
V: TRBV5-1; size: many; D: NA; J: TRBJ2-3; DNA: TGCGCCAGCAGCCCTCAGGGCACAGATACGCAGTATTTT; CDR3: CASSPQGTDTQYF
V: TRBV12-3/TRBV12-4; size: many; D: NA; J: TRBJ2-1; DNA: TGTGCCAGCAGTCCGATGGACAGTAATACTGAGCAGTTCTTC; CDR3: CASSPMDSNTEQFF
V: TRBV5-1; size: many; D: NA; J: TRBJ2-5; DNA: TGCGCCAGCAGTATGATTGTGGGTCGACAGGTAGAGACCCAGTACTTC; CDR3: CASSMIVGRQVETQYF
V: TRBV29-1; size: NA; D: TRBD2; J: TRBJ2-5; DNA: TGCAGCGTTTCGGGGGGGGGTGAGACCCAGTACTTC; CDR3: CSVSGGGETQYF
V: TRBV4-1; size: few; D: NA; J: TRBJ2-7; DNA: TGCGCCAGCAGCCAAGGACTAACTGAAACCTACGAGCAGTACTTC; CDR3: CASSQGLTETYEQYF
V: TRBV7-2; size: NA; D: NA; J: TRBJ2-1; DNA: TGTGCCAGCAGCCGCCTGGGCGCGGTTAATGAGCAGTTCTTC; CDR3: CASSRLGAVNEQFF
V: TRBV29-1; size: many; D: NA; J: TRBJ2-4; DNA: TGCAGCGTTGTGGAAGGCCTAGCCAAAAACATTCAGTACTTC; CDR3: CSVVEGLAKNIQYF
V: TRBV5-1; size: NA; D: NA; J: TRBJ1-2; DNA: TGCGCCAGCAGCTTGGCCTCTGACAGCGCAAGGAGCTATGGCTACACCTTC; CDR3: CASSLASDSARSYGYTF
V: TRBV7-2; size: many; D: TRBD2; J: TRBJ2-5; DNA: TGTGCCAGCAGCTTGGGAGCTAGCGGGAGGGCTTTGGAGACCCAGTACTTC; CDR3: CASSLGASGRALETQYF
V: TRBV4-1; size: many; D: NA; J: TRBJ2-5; DNA: TGCGCCAGCAGCAACAGGGCTAACGTGGAGACCCAGTACTTC; CDR3: CASSNRANVETQYF